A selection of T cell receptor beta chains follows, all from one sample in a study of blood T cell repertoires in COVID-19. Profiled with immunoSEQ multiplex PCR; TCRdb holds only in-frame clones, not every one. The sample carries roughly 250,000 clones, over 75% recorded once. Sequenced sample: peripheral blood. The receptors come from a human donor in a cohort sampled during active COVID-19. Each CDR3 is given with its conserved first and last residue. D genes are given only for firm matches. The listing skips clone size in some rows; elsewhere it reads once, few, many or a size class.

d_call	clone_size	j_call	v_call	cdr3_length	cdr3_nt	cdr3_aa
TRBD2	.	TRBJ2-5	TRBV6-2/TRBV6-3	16	TGTGCCAGCAGTTACTCCTTGAGCGGGAGGCGAGAGACCCAGTACTTC	CASSYSLSGRRETQYF
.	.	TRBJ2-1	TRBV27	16	TGTGCCAGCAGTTTATACATAGCGACCTCCTACAATGAGCAGTTCTTC	CASSLYIATSYNEQFF
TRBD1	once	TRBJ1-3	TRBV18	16	TGTGCCAGCTCCCTCGTGACAGGGAACTCTGGAAACACCATATATTTT	CASSLVTGNSGNTIYF
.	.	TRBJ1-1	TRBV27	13	TGTGCCAGCAGTATCGGACTTAACACTGAAGCTTTCTTT	CASSIGLNTEAFF
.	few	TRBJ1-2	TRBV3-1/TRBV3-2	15	TGTGCCAGCAGCCCTCAGGCAGGGGCTGGCTATGGCTACACCTTC	CASSPQAGAGYGYTF
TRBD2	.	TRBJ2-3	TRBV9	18	TGTGCCAGCAGCTCTCCTGGGACTAGCGGGGGAATCACAGATACGCAGTATTTT	CASSSPGTSGGITDTQYF
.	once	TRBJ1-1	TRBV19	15	TGTGCCAGTAGTATACGGGTAGGGGAGAACACTGAAGCTTTCTTT	CASSIRVGENTEAFF
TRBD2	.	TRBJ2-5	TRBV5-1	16	TGCGCCAGCAGTCGTCAGCGGGGGGGCGGCCAAGAGACCCAGTACTTC	CASSRQRGGGQETQYF
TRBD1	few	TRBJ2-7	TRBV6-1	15	TGTGCCAGCAGTGAAGCCAGGACAGGGATCTACGAGCAGTACTTC	CASSEARTGIYEQYF
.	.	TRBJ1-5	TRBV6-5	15	TGTGCCAGCGCGGAGCAGGGTAGAAGCAATCAGCCCCAGCATTTT	CASAEQGRSNQPQHF
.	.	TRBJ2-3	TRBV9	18	TGTGCCAGCAGCGTAGGTTTTGCGGGCCACCTAAGCACAGATACGCAGTATTTT	CASSVGFAGHLSTDTQYF
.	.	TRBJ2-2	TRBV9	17	TGTGCCAGCAGCGTAGTTGGTAAGCCTTCGAACACCGGGGAGCTGTTTTTT	CASSVVGKPSNTGELFF
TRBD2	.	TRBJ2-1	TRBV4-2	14	TGTGCCAGCAGCCCGAGCGGGATCTCTGATGAGCAGTTCTTC	CASSPSGISDEQFF
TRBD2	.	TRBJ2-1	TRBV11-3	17	TGTGCCAGCAGCTTAGTCGCGGGACTAGCGGGAGGCAATGAGCAGTTCTTC	CASSLVAGLAGGNEQFF
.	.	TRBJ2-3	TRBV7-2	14	TGTGCCAGCAGCTTAGTAGCGGACACAGATACGCAGTATTTT	CASSLVADTDTQYF
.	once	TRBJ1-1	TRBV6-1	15	TGTGCCAGCAGTGAATTGGCCGGGTTGAGGACTGAAGCTTTCTTT	CASSELAGLRTEAFF
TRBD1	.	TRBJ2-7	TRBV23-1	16	TGCGCCAGCAGTCAGTTGACAGGGGGCATCGTCCACGAGCAGTACTTC	CASSQLTGGIVHEQYF
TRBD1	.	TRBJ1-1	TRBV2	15	TGTGCCAGCAGTCGTACAGGGGGGTCCGGGACTGAAGCTTTCTTT	CASSRTGGSGTEAFF
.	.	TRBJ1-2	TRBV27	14	TGTGCCAGCAGTTTTTGGAAAGGGGCTGGTGGCTACACCTTC	CASSFWKGAGGYTF
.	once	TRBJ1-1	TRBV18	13	TGTGCCAGCTCTCGCCAACAGAACACTGAAGCTTTCTTT	CASSRQQNTEAFF
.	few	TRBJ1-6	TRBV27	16	TGTGCCAGCAGTTTCGACGGGTTCTCCTATAATTCACCCCTCCACTTT	CASSFDGFSYNSPLHF
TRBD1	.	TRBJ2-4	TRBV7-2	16	TGTGCCAGCAGCCTAGGGTTCGACAGGGCGCAAAACATTCAGTACTTC	CASSLGFDRAQNIQYF
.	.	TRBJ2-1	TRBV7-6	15	TGTGCCAGCAGGGAGGGATCCACTAGTGGAAATGAGCAGTTCTTC	CASREGSTSGNEQFF
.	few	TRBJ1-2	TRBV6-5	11	TGTGCCAGCAGATTAGGGGATGGCTACACCTTC	CASRLGDGYTF
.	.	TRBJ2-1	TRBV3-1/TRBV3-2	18	TGTGCCAGCAGCCAATTACAAGGCAGCGGCCTCTCCTACAATGAGCAGTTCTTC	CASSQLQGSGLSYNEQFF
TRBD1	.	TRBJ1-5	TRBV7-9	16	TGTGCCAGCAGCTCCAGGACAGGTACTATCAATCAGCCCCAGCATTTT	CASSSRTGTINQPQHF
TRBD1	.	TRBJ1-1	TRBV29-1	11	TGCAGAGGACAGGGGGGTATCGAAGCTTTCTTT	CRGQGGIEAFF
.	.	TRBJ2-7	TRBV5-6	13	TGTGCCAGCAGCTTGAATTCCGGACAGATACAGTACTTC	CASSLNSGQIQYF
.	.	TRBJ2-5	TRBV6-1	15	TGTGCCAGCAGTGAAGGGCCTAGCAAAAGCGGGACCCAGTACTTC	CASSEGPSKSGTQYF
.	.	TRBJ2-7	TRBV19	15	TGTGCCAGTAGTATCTGGGGTGGACTCGCCGGCGAGCAGTACTTC	CASSIWGGLAGEQYF
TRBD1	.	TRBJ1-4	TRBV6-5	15	TGTGCCAGCAGTCCGGAGACAGGGTCGAATGAAAAACTGTTTTTT	CASSPETGSNEKLFF
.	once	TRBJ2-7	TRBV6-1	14	TGTGCCAGCAGTGAACCCGGGGATTCCTACGAGCAGTACTTC	CASSEPGDSYEQYF
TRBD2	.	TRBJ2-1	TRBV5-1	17	TGCGCCAGCAGGGCTAGCGGCAACTCAAGGATCTACAATGAGCAGTTCTTC	CASRASGNSRIYNEQFF
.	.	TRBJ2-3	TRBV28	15	TGTGCCAGCAGTCTGGGACGGGACATCCTCGATACGCAGTATTTT	CASSLGRDILDTQYF
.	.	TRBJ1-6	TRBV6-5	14	TGTGCCAGCCGGGACGGGGGAGGTAATTCACCCCTCCACTTT	CASRDGGGNSPLHF
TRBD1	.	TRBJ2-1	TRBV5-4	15	TGTGCCAGCAGCCCCGGGACAGGGACCTACAATGAGCAGTTCTTC	CASSPGTGTYNEQFF
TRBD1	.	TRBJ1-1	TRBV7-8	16	TGTGCCAGCAGCTGGAACCCCGACAGGGCGGAGACTGAAGCTTTCTTT	CASSWNPDRAETEAFF
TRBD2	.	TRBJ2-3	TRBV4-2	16	TGTGCCAGCAGCCCTAGCGGGGGGGCGGGTATGGATACGCAGTATTTT	CASSPSGGAGMDTQYF
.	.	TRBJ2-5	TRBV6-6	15	TGTGCCAGCTCCTCTCTACGGACAGTCGCAGAGACCCAGTACTTC	CASSSLRTVAETQYF
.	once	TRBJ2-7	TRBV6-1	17	TGTGCCAGCAGTGAAAGTCTTGTTGGTGGACTCTCCTACGAGCAGTACTTC	CASSESLVGGLSYEQYF
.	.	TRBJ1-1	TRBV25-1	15	TGTGCCAGCAGTCATACAGATACCCCTAACACTGAAGCTTTCTTT	CASSHTDTPNTEAFF
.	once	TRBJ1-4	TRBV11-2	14	TGTGCCAGCAGCTTAGGGGCCGGGGGGGGACAACTGTTTTTT	CASSLGAGGGQLFF
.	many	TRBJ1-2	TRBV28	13	TGTGCCAGCAGTATCGTAGAAAGTCATGGCTACACCTTC	CASSIVESHGYTF
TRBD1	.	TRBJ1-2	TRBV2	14	TGTGCCAGCAGTCCGGGACAGGTTGTTGATGGCTACACCTTC	CASSPGQVVDGYTF
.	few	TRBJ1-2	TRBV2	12	TGTGCCAGCAGTCCTTCAGGGGTTGGCTACACCTTC	CASSPSGVGYTF
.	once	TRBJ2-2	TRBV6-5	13	TGTGCCAGCAGTTTCCTAAACACCGGGGAGCTGTTTTTT	CASSFLNTGELFF
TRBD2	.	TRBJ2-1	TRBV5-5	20	TGTGCCAGCATTTCCATACCAGGACTAGGGGCCCCCAGCTCCTACAATGAGCAGTTCTTC	CASISIPGLGAPSSYNEQFF
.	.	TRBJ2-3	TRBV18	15	TGTGCCAGCTCACCTAGGAAGGGGAGCACAGATACGCAGTATTTT	CASSPRKGSTDTQYF
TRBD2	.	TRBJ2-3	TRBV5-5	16	TGTGCCAGCAGCTTGGTGCGGGGGGGTCCCACAGATACGCAGTATTTT	CASSLVRGGPTDTQYF
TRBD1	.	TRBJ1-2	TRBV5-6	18	TGTGCCAGCAGCTCTACAGGACAGGGGGCGAGGTATAACTATGGCTACACCTTC	CASSSTGQGARYNYGYTF
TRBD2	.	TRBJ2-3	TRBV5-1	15	TGCGCCAGCAGCCCAAGCGGGGGGAATCGCTTTACGCAGTATTTT	CASSPSGGNRFTQYF